This T cell receptor (beta chain) was profiled in a study of control samples from healthy donors and cancer patients. The germline V gene has CDR1 ENHRY and CDR2 SYGVKD. The CDR3 has 12 amino acids. V lost 8 bases to trimming and J lost 5 bases, with 12 bases between them. Some clones are missing from TCRdb's copy, which holds only in-frame ones; the method was immunoSEQ multiplex PCR. The sample has around 110,000 clones, 88% seen once. Sequenced material: blood. The rearrangement joins TRBV10-3 to TRBJ2-5; tentatively, D is TRBD2 (6 bases). This TCR derives from a woman between 65 and 79 years old in good health. CDR3 sequence reads: CAIGWGEETQYF. CDR3 nucleotides: TGTGCCATCGGATGGGGGGAGGAGACCCAGTACTTC.